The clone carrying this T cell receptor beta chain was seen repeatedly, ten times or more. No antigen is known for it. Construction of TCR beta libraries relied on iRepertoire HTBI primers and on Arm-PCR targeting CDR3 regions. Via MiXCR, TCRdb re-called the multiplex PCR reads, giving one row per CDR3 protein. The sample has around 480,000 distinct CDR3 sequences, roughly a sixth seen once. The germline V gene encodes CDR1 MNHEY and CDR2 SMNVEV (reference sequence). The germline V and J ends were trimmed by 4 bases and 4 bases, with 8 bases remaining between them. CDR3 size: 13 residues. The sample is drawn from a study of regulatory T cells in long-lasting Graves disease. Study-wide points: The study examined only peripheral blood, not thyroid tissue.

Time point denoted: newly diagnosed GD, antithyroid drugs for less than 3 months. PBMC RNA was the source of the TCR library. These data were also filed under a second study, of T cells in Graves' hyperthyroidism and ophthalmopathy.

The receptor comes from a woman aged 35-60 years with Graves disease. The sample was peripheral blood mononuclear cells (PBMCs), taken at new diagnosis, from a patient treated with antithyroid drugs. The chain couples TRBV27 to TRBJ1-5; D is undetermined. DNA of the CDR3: TGTGCCAGCAGTTCCGGATGGAATCAGCCCCAGCATTTT. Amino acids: CASSSGWNQPQHF.